Listed here are 15 T cell receptor beta chains from one sample, sequenced in a study of T cell changes during pregnancy in multiple sclerosis. Measured with immunoSEQ multiplex PCR; TCRdb has only the in-frame clones, and not every one. The data hold 50,000 or so clones, with about 90% observed a single time. Sequencing was performed on CD4+ T cells from peripheral blood mononuclear cells, taken after pregnancy. These receptors came from a female donor in good health, enrolled as a control in a pregnancy study.

The rearrangement uses TRBV4-2 and TRBJ1-2; TRBD1 aligns across 7 bases. Trimming removed 1 base from V and 7 bases from J; junction bases left unmatched: 12. This CDR3 comprises 16 residues. Germline CDR1 LGHNA, CDR2 YNFKEQ. CDR3 nucleotide sequence: TGTGCCAGCAGCCAAGGCGTCGCAGGGGGTATCTCTGGCTACACCTTC. This gives the protein CASSQGVAGGISGYTF.

The table lists this clone with a count of one. The chain is built from TRBV30 and TRBJ1-2, with 7 bases lining up with TRBD1. This CDR3 spans 14 amino acids. V was clipped by 0 bases and J by 4 bases; unmatched bases: 5. The V gene's germline CDR1 is GTSNPN and CDR2 SVGIG (reference sequence). CDR3 DNA: TGTGCCTGGAGTGTCTCCAGGGGGGCCTATGGCTACACCTTC. The encoded protein is CAWSVSRGAYGYTF.

V is TRBV4-3 and J is TRBJ2-1, with D possibly TRBD1 on 5 matching bases. Looked up from germline, CDR1 is LGHNA and CDR2 is YSLEER. V dropped 0 bases and J dropped 10 bases, with 13 bases sitting between them. This CDR3 has 14 amino acids. CDR3 nucleotide sequence: TGCGCCAGCAGCCAAGATCTCAGGGTGAGGGAGCAGTTCTTC. This encodes CASSQDLRVREQFF.

This chain connects TRBV19 to TRBJ2-7; TRBD1 agrees at 8 bases. The germline V gene encodes CDR1 LNHDA and CDR2 SQIVND (reference sequence). V gave up 4 bases and J gave up 6 bases; unmatched junction bases: 5. The length of the CDR3 is 13 residues. The CDR3 loop is CASSSGRGLEQYF. The CDR3 nucleotides are TGTGCCAGTAGTAGCGGCAGGGGGCTCGAGCAGTACTTC.

The V gene is TRBV5-1, the J gene TRBJ1-1, with D uncertain. The CDR3 has 14 amino acids. V was pared by 1 base and J by 2 bases, with 9 bases between. Germline V gene sequence: CDR1 SGHRS, CDR2 YFSETQ. The DNA for the CDR3 is TGCGCCAGCAGCTTGTGGGGAGATAACACTGAAGCTTTCTTT. It specifies CASSLWGDNTEAFF.

The chain has TRBV19 and TRBJ1-2; no reliable D call. Trimming pared 5 bases from V and 8 bases from J, leaving 18 bases between. The V gene's germline CDR1 is LNHDA and CDR2 SQIVND (reference sequence). The CDR3 extends over 14 amino acids. CDR3 nucleotides: TGTGCCAGTAGTTCAGAGGCGTCCCGAAGAGGCTACACCTTC. It specifies CASSSEASRRGYTF. Variable domain in full (rest from reference TRBV19 and TRBJ1-2): DGGITQSPKYLFRKEGQNVTLSCEQNLNHDAMYWYRQDPGQGLRLIYYSQIVNDFQKGDIAEGYSVSREKKESFPLTVTSAQKNPTAFYLCASSSEASRRGYTFGSGTRLTVV.

The CDR3 DNA follows: TGTGCCAGCAGTAAGACAGGGGACTATGGCTACACCTTC. Amino acids: CASSKTGDYGYTF. The rearrangement links TRBV6-5 to TRBJ1-2; 8 nucleotides match TRBD1. Germline CDR1 reads MNHEY; CDR2 reads SVGAGI. Trimming cost V 5 bases and J 3 bases; bases outside gene matches: 2. The CDR3 has 13 residues.

The chain employs TRBV30 and TRBJ2-2; 7 bases map to TRBD1. The CDR3 has 14 residues. Trimming removed 3 bases from V and 4 bases from J; junction bases left unmatched: 5. The germline V gene has CDR1 GTSNPN and CDR2 SVGIG (reference sequence). In DNA, the CDR3 is TGTGCCTGGAGGCAGAGGGGGCGCACCGGGGAGCTGTTTTTT. It encodes CAWRQRGRTGELFF.

J is TRBJ1-6 and V is TRBV4-3, with 8 bases identical to TRBD1. Germline CDR1 is LGHNA and CDR2 is YSLEER. The V gene end was trimmed by 0 bases and the J gene end by 10 bases; junction bases not matched to a gene: 5. The CDR3 has 15 amino acids. Written as DNA, the CDR3 is TGCGCCAGCAGCCAAGAGGGGACAGGTGGATCACCCCTCCACTTT. This translates into CASSQEGTGGSPLHF.

The rearrangement joins TRBV30 to TRBJ1-6; D is uncertain. Trimming stripped 5 bases from V and 5 bases from J, with 16 bases between. The germline CDR1 and CDR2 sequences are GTSNPN and SVGIG (reference sequence). The CDR3 is 15 residues long. CDR3 in amino acids: CAWGPLNLNNSPLHF. The CDR3 DNA is TGTGCCTGGGGCCCACTAAACCTAAATAATTCACCCCTCCACTTT. Complete variable domain (other parts from reference TRBV30 and TRBJ1-6): SQTIHQWPATLVQPVGSPLSLECTVEGTSNPNLYWYRQAAGRGLQLLFYSVGIGQISSEVPQNLSASRPQDRQFILSSKKLLLSDSGFYLCAWGPLNLNNSPLHFGNGTRLTVT.

CDR3 protein: CASSFSGANTGELFF. The CDR3 bases are TGTGCCAGCAGCTTTTCGGGGGCGAACACCGGGGAGCTGTTTTTT. This sequence joins TRBV5-5 and TRBJ2-2, with a weak D call TRBD2 (6 bases). Germline V CDR1 and CDR2: SGHKS, YYEKEE (reference sequence). The V gene lost 2 bases and the J gene lost 0 bases, with 8 bases spanning the gap. This CDR3 contains 15 residues.

This sequence joins TRBV4-1 and TRBJ1-5; the D gene is possibly TRBD1 (6 bases). This CDR3 region has 12 residues. V was clipped by 6 bases and J by 7 bases, with 10 bases between them. The germline V gene has CDR1 MGHRA and CDR2 YSYEKL. The CDR3 protein is CASSHRAQPQHF. The CDR3 bases are TGCGCCAGCAGTCACAGGGCCCAGCCCCAGCATTTT.

This clone showed up just a few times. The chain couples TRBV27 to TRBJ2-1; TRBD2 matches 12 bases. Germline CDR1 and CDR2: MNHEY and SMNVEV (reference sequence). The CDR3 has 19 residues. The V segment lost 5 bases and the J segment 0 bases; nucleotides outside the gene matches: 11. This CDR3 reads CASSKRLAGASSSYNEQFF. The CDR3 DNA reads as TGTGCCAGCAGTAAGAGACTAGCGGGGGCCTCTAGCTCCTACAATGAGCAGTTCTTC.

The V call is TRBV27, the J call TRBJ1-3; no definite D call. With 10 bases removed from V and 2 bases from J, the gap between germline ends came to 9 bases. Germline lookup yields CDR1 MNHEY and CDR2 SMNVEV (reference sequence). The CDR3 runs to 12 residues. CDR3 sequence: CATLGAGNTIYF. The CDR3 DNA reads TGTGCCACCCTGGGCGCTGGAAACACCATATATTTT.

The rearrangement joins TRBV12-5 to TRBJ2-7, with D perhaps TRBD1 (6 bases). Trimming removed 5 bases at V and 6 bases at J, with 14 bases between. This CDR3 comprises 13 residues. Germline CDR1 is LGHNT and CDR2 is FRNRAP. CDR3 loop: CASGQDSLIEQYF. CDR3 nucleotides: TGTGCTAGTGGTCAGGACAGTCTCATCGAGCAGTACTTC. The whole variable domain, remainder taken from reference TRBV12-5 and TRBJ2-7, is DARVTQTPRHKVTEMGQEVTMRCQPILGHNTVFWYRQTMMQGLELLAYFRNRAPLDDSGMPKDRFSAEMPDATLATLKIQPSEPRDSAVYFCASGQDSLIEQYFGPGTRLTVT.